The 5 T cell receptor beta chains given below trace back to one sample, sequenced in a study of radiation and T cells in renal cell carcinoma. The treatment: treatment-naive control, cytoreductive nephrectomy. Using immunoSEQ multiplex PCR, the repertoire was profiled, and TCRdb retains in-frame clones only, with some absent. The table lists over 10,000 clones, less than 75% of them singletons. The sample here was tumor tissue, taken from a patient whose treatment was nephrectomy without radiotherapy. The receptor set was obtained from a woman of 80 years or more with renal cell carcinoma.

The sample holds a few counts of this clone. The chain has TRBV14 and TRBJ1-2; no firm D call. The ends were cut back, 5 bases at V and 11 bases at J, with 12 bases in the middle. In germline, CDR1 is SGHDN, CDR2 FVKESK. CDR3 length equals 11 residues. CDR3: CASSYGITYTF. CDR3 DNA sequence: TGTGCCAGCAGCTACGGGATTACTTACACCTTC.

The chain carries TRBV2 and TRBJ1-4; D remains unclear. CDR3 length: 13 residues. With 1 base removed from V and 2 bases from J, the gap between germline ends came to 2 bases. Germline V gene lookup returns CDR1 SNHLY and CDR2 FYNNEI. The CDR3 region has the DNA TGTGCCAGCAGTGAAGGGACTAATGAAAAACTGTTTTTT. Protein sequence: CASSEGTNEKLFF.

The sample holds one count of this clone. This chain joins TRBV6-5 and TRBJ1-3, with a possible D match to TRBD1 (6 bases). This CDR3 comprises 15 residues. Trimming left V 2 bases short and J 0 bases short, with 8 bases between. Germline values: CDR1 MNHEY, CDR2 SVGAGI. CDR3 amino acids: CASSYQGNSGNTIYF. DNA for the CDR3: TGTGCCAGCAGTTACCAGGGGAACTCTGGAAACACCATATATTTT.

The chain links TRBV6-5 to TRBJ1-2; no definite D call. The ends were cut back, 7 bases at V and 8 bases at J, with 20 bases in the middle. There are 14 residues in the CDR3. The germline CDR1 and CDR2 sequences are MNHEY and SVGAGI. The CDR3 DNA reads TGTGCCAGCACCCGATCAGTCGGGCTTAGCGGCTACACCTTC. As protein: CASTRSVGLSGYTF.

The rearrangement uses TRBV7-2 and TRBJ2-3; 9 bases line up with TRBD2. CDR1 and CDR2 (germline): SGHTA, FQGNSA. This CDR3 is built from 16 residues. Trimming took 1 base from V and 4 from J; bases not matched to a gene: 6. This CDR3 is CASSLESSGGSDTQYF. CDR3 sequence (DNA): TGTGCCAGCAGCTTAGAGAGTAGCGGGGGCTCAGATACGCAGTATTTT.